Listed here are 5 T cell receptor beta chains from one sample, sequenced in a study of response to subunit inactivated influenza vaccine. TCRdb re-analysed the RT-PCR reads in MiXCR, keeping a single row per CDR3 protein. The sample lists fewer than 600,000 distinct CDR3 sequences; more than 7% were seen once. The sample consisted of PBMCs from blood, taken about 24 months after vaccination. These receptors came from a man aged 50 to 69 who received an inactivated influenza vaccine.

This sequence joins TRBV5-1 and TRBJ2-1, with 10 bases aligning to TRBD2. CDR1 and CDR2 from the germline V gene are SGHRS and YFSETQ. This CDR3 spans 15 amino acids. V was clipped by 3 bases and J by 5 bases; unmatched bases: 5. The CDR3 bases are TGCGCCAGCAGCTCCATAGCGGGAGGCAACAATGAGCAGTTCTTC. Protein product: CASSSIAGGNNEQFF.

Ten or more counts support this clonotype. V is TRBV27 and J is TRBJ2-3; tentatively, D is TRBD2 (5 bases). CDR1 and CDR2 (germline): MNHEY, SMNVEV (reference sequence). The V end was cut by 9 bases, the J end by 0 bases, with 10 bases between. The CDR3 is 13 residues long. Here the CDR3 DNA reads TGTGCCAGGGACTCGGACAGCACAGATACGCAGTATTTT. The encoded protein is CARDSDSTDTQYF.

The V and J genes are TRBV24-1 and TRBJ2-1, with TRBD2 matching 7 bases. V gave up 4 bases and J gave up 8 bases; unmatched junction bases: 10. This CDR3 has 15 amino acids. CDR1 KGHDR and CDR2 SFDVKD come from the germline V gene. Here the CDR3 DNA reads TGTGCCACCAGTGACTCGAGCCGGCGGGAGTATGAGCAGTTCTTC. Protein: CATSDSSRREYEQFF.

Points on this clonotype: An end of the junction differs from the germline gene, which may be a read error. The rearrangement joins TRBV20-1 to TRBJ1-1; D unclear. CDR3 size: 12 residues. The germline V gene encodes CDR1 DFQATT and CDR2 SNEGSKA (reference sequence). The CDR3 DNA reads as TGCAGTGCCCCGGACGTGGGCACTAAAGCTTTCTTT. Protein: CSAPDVGTKAFF.

This clonotype was picked up a small number of times. The V and J genes are TRBV4-3 and TRBJ2-2; maybe TRBD2 (5 bases). The CDR3 has 17 residues. The ends were cut back, 0 bases at V and 0 bases at J, with 11 bases in the middle. Germline CDR1 reads LGHNA; CDR2 reads YSLEER. Written as DNA, the CDR3 is TGCGCCAGCAGCCAAGATAGAGGGTCCGCGAACACCGGGGAGCTGTTTTTT. Translation: CASSQDRGSANTGELFF.